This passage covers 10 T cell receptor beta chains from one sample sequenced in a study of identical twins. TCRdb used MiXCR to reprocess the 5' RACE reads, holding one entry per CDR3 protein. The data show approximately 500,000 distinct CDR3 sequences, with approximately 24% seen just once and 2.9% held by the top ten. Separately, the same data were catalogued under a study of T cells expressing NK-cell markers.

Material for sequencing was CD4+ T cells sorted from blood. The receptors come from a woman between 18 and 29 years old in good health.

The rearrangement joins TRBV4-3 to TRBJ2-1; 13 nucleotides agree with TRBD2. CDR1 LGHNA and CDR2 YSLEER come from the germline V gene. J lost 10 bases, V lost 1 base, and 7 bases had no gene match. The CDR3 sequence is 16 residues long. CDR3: CASSQVGLAGVGEQFF. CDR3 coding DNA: TGCGCCAGCAGCCAAGTAGGACTAGCGGGAGTAGGAGAGCAGTTCTTC.

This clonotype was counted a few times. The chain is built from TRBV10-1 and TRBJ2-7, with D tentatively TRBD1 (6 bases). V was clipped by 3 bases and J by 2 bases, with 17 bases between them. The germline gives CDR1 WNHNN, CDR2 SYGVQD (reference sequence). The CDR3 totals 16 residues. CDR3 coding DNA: TGCGCCAGCAGTGAAGCCCACGGCAGGGGCCCCTACGAGCAGTACTTC. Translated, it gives CASSEAHGRGPYEQYF.

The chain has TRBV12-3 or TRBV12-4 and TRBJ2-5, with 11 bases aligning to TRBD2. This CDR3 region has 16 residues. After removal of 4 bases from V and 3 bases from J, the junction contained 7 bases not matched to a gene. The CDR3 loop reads CASSSRTTSGKETQYF. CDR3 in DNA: TGTGCCAGCAGTTCGAGGACGACTAGCGGGAAAGAGACCCAGTACTTC.

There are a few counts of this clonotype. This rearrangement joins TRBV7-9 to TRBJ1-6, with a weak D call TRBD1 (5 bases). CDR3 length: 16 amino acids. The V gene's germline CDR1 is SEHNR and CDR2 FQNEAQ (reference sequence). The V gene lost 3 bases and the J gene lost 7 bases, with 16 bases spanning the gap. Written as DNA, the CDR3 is TGTGCCAGCAGCTTCAACAAAGACGGGGCGAATTCACCCCTCCACTTT. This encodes CASSFNKDGANSPLHF. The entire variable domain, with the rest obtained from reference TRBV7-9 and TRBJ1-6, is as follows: DTGVSQNPRHKITKRGQNVTFRCDPISEHNRLYWYRQTLGQGPEFLTYFQNEAQLEKSRLLSDRFSAERPKGSFSTLEIQRTEQGDSAMYLCASSFNKDGANSPLHFGNGTRLTVT.

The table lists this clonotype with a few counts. The CDR3 DNA reads TGTGCCAGCTCACCATCTTTGGACGAGCAGTACTTC. This translates into CASSPSLDEQYF. V gene TRBV18 combines with J gene TRBJ2-7; D remains ambiguous. The CDR3 loop spans 12 amino acids. With 2 bases removed from V and 5 bases from J, the gap between germline ends came to 7 bases. CDR1 KGHSH and CDR2 LQKENI come from the germline V gene. The complete variable domain, with remaining parts taken from reference TRBV18 and TRBJ2-7, reads NAGVMQNPRHLVRRRGQEARLRCSPMKGHSHVYWYRQLPEEGLKFMVYLQKENIIDESGMPKERFSAEFPKEGPSILRIQQVVRGDSAAYFCASSPSLDEQYFGPGTRLTVT.

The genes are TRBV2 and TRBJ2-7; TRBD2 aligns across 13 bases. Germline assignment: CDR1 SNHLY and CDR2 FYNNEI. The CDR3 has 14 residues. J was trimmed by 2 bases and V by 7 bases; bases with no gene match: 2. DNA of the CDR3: TGTGCCAGCACGACTAGCGGGGGGACCTACGAGCAGTACTTC. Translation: CASTTSGGTYEQYF.

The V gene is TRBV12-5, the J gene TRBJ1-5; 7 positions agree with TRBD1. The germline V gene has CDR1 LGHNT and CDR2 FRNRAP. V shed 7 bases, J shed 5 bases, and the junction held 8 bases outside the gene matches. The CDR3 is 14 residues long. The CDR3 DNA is TGTGCTAGTGCCTGGGAAGGGGGCTATCAGCCCCAGCATTTT. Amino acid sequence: CASAWEGGYQPQHF.

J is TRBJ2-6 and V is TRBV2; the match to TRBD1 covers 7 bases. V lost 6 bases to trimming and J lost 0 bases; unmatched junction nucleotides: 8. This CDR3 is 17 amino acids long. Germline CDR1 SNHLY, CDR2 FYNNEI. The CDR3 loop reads CASRALQGYSGANVLTF. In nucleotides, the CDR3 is TGTGCCAGCAGGGCCCTACAGGGGTACTCTGGGGCCAACGTCCTGACTTTC.

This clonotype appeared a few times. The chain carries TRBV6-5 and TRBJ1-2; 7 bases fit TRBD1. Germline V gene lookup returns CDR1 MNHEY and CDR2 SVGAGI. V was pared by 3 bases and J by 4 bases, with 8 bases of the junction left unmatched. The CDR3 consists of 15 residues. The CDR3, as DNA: TGTGCCAGCAGTTATATCGAGGGGGCCTCCTATGGCTACACCTTC. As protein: CASSYIEGASYGYTF.

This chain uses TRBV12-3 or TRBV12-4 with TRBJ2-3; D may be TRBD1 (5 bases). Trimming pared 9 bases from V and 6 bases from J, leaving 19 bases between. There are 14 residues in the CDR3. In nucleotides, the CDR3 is TGTGCCAGTCGTGGGGCCGCGTGGACCGATACGCAGTATTTT. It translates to CASRGAAWTDTQYF.